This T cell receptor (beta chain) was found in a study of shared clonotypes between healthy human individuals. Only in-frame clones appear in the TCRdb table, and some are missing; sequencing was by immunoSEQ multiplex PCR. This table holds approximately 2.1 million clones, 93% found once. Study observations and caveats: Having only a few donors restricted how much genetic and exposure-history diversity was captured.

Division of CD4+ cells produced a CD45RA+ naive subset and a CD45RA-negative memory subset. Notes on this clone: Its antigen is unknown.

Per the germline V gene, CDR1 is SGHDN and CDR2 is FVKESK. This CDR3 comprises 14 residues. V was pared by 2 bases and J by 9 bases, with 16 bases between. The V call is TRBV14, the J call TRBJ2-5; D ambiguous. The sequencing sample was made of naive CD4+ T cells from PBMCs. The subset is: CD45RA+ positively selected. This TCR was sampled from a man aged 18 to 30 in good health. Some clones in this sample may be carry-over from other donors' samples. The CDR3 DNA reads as TGTGCCAGCAGCCAAACGGCCGGCTTTGTGGCCCAGTACTTC. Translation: CASSQTAGFVAQYF.